What follows are 27 T cell receptor beta chains derived from one specimen sequenced in a study of T-cell reconstitution after alpha-beta-depleted transplantation in children. Unique molecular identifiers were incorporated when the TCRbeta library was constructed. Each CDR3 protein is one row after TCRdb ran MiXCR on the PCR reads. The sample holds fewer than 550,000 distinct CDR3 sequences, about an eighth seen once. The material was PBMCs, mostly from graft donor cells, obtained 180 days after TCRalphabeta/CD19-depleted stem cell transplant. These receptors all come from a female patient aged 2-15 years who had a stem cell transplant for aplastic anemia, so the T cells may come from the graft donor.

This clonotype came up a few times. The chain has TRBV12-3 or TRBV12-4 and TRBJ1-2; no clear D. Trimming removed 10 bases from V and 0 bases from J, with 15 bases in between. The CDR3 length is 14 residues. This CDR3 is CAIAGGPANYGYTF. DNA of the CDR3: TGTGCCATCGCGGGCGGACCAGCTAACTATGGCTACACCTTC.

This clonotype came up a few times. The genes are TRBV20-1 and TRBJ2-7; possibly TRBD1 or TRBD2 for D (5 bases each). V dropped 2 bases and J dropped 3 bases, with 11 bases sitting between them. The germline V gene encodes CDR1 DFQATT and CDR2 SNEGSKA (reference sequence). The CDR3 length is 13 residues. This CDR3 reads CSARRDGNYEQYF. CDR3 in DNA: TGCAGTGCTAGACGGGACGGAAACTACGAGCAGTACTTC.

The chain recombines TRBV10-3 with TRBJ2-1; tentative D call: TRBD2 (5 bases). Germline CDR1 reads ENHRY; CDR2 reads SYGVKD. The CDR3 runs to 14 residues. Trimming took off 8 bases at V and 7 bases at J, with 18 bases between the two ends. In nucleotides, the CDR3 is TGTGCCATCGCTAGGTCTAGCCTTTGGAATGAGCAGTTCTTC. Translating it yields CAIARSSLWNEQFF.

The chain recombines TRBV7-2 with TRBJ2-1, with D maybe TRBD2 (5 bases). In germline, CDR1 is SGHTA, CDR2 FQGNSA. Trimming stripped 2 bases from V and 3 bases from J, with 11 bases between. The CDR3 loop spans 15 amino acids. In nucleotides, the CDR3 is TGTGCCAGCAGCTTAAGCCCCGAGGGCTACAATGAGCAGTTCTTC. It yields the protein CASSLSPEGYNEQFF.

The V and J genes are TRBV20-1 and TRBJ2-7, with 9 nucleotides matching TRBD2. V shed 7 bases and J 4 bases; nucleotides not matched to a gene: 8. CDR3 length: 13 amino acids. Germline CDR1 DFQATT, CDR2 SNEGSKA (reference sequence). CDR3 sequence: CSGIRGRAYEQYF. The CDR3 nucleotides are TGCAGTGGAATTCGCGGGAGGGCGTACGAGCAGTACTTC.

The V call is TRBV4-3, the J call TRBJ2-7; possibly TRBD1 for D (6 bases). The V end lost 1 base, the J end lost 3 bases, and 13 bases lay between the germline ends. Germline values: CDR1 LGHNA, CDR2 YSLEER. The CDR3 contains 15 residues. The CDR3 coding sequence is TGCGCCAGCAGCCAAGCCGACAGGTCCCTCTACGAGCAGTACTTC. It yields the protein CASSQADRSLYEQYF.

V usage is TRBV20-1 and J usage is TRBJ1-4; TRBD1 agrees at 8 bases. The CDR3 is made up of 13 amino acids. Trimming cost V 6 bases and J 7 bases; bases outside gene matches: 7. Germline V gene data show CDR1 as DFQATT and CDR2 as SNEGSKA (reference sequence). This chain's CDR3 is CSAHGQGAEKLFF. DNA for the CDR3: TGCAGTGCACACGGACAGGGTGCTGAAAAACTGTTTTTT.

V gene TRBV15 combines with J gene TRBJ2-3; D gene uncertain. With 0 bases removed from V and 5 bases from J, the gap between germline ends came to 12 bases. Germline V gene lookup returns CDR1 LNHNV and CDR2 YYDKDF (reference sequence). This CDR3 spans 15 amino acids. CDR3 sequence reads: CATSRETLQQDTQYF. In nucleotides, the CDR3 is TGTGCCACCAGCAGAGAGACACTACAGCAAGATACGCAGTATTTT.

V usage is TRBV28 and J usage is TRBJ1-4, with D perhaps TRBD1 (5 bases). The V end was cut by 6 bases, the J end by 4 bases, with 21 bases between. The CDR3 is made up of 17 amino acids. Germline V gives CDR1 MDHEN, CDR2 SYDVKM. The CDR3 reads CASSQLDPGWINEKLFF. The CDR3 region has the DNA TGTGCCAGCAGCCAGCTTGACCCAGGGTGGATTAATGAAAAACTGTTTTTT. The entire variable domain, with the rest obtained from reference TRBV28 and TRBJ1-4, is as follows: DVKVTQSSRYLVKRTGEKVFLECVQDMDHENMFWYRQDPGLGLRLIYFSYDVKMKEKGDIPEGYSVSREKKERFSLILESASTNQTSMYLCASSQLDPGWINEKLFFGSGTQLSVL.

The V gene is TRBV5-1, the J gene TRBJ2-5; no clear D. The CDR3 runs 12 residues. Germline V gives CDR1 SGHRS, CDR2 YFSETQ. Trimming cost V 2 bases and J 5 bases, with 7 bases left between them. CDR3 amino acids: CASSFRRETQYF. The CDR3, as DNA: TGCGCCAGCAGCTTCCGTCGGGAGACCCAGTACTTC.

The chain combines TRBV12-3 or TRBV12-4 with TRBJ1-1, with a weak D call TRBD1 (5 bases). The V end lost 6 bases, the J end lost 4 bases, and 27 bases lay between the germline ends. The CDR3 has 18 residues. This chain's CDR3 is CASRWIKTAGTWGTEAFF. The CDR3 DNA reads as TGTGCCAGCAGGTGGATAAAGACTGCCGGGACCTGGGGCACTGAAGCTTTCTTT.

This clonotype was picked up many times. The V and J genes are TRBV11-2 and TRBJ2-1; D unresolved. The CDR3 is 12 amino acids. Trimming took off 6 bases at V and 8 bases at J, with 11 bases between the two ends. Germline CDR1 SGHAT, CDR2 FQNNGV. CDR3 protein: CASRTSSDEQFF. In nucleotides, the CDR3 is TGTGCCAGCAGGACCTCCTCGGATGAGCAGTTCTTC.

This rearrangement joins TRBV5-1 to TRBJ2-7, with unresolved D. Germline V gene data show CDR1 as SGHRS and CDR2 as YFSETQ. The germline V and J ends were trimmed by 0 bases and 2 bases, with 24 bases remaining between them. The length of the CDR3 is 19 residues. CDR3 loop: CASSLGPLGATGGAYEQYV. The DNA for the CDR3 is TGCGCCAGCAGCTTGGGTCCCCTAGGAGCGACCGGCGGCGCCTACGAGCAGTACGTC.

This clonotype was observed a handful of times. The chain links TRBV20-1 to TRBJ2-4; D perhaps matches TRBD2 (5 bases). Deletions cut 6 bases from V and 1 base from J, with 13 bases between. The CDR3 extends over 14 amino acids. The germline CDR1 and CDR2 sequences are DFQATT and SNEGSKA (reference sequence). The CDR3 DNA reads TGCAGTGCACGGACTGGACTCGCCAAAAACATTCAGTACTTC. Translation: CSARTGLAKNIQYF.

This clonotype occurred a few times. The chain links TRBV20-1 to TRBJ1-2, with D possibly TRBD1 on 5 matching bases. This CDR3 region has 12 residues. V was pared by 3 bases and J by 1 base, with 6 bases between. From germline, CDR1 is DFQATT and CDR2 SNEGSKA (reference sequence). The CDR3 nucleotides read TGCAGTGCTAGGGACATTAACTATGGCTACACCTTC. It codes for CSARDINYGYTF.

Only a few counts were recorded for this clonotype. This chain connects TRBV12-3 or TRBV12-4 to TRBJ1-4; D is perhaps TRBD1 (6 bases). This CDR3 region has 15 residues. V gave up 5 bases and J gave up 8 bases, with 18 bases separating them. The CDR3 loop is CASSPQGAAKEKLFF. Written as DNA, the CDR3 is TGTGCCAGCAGTCCACAGGGAGCGGCGAAAGAAAAACTGTTTTTT.

The sample holds a few counts of this clonotype. J is TRBJ2-5 and V is TRBV4-3, with D possibly TRBD2 on 6 matching bases. The CDR3 extends over 16 amino acids. V shed 1 base and J shed 1 base, with 13 bases lying between them. Germline CDR1 LGHNA, CDR2 YSLEER. The DNA of the CDR3 is TGCGCCAGCAGCCAAGGGGCCGGGGGACTCCAAGAGACCCAGTACTTC. Translated, it gives CASSQGAGGLQETQYF.

This clonotype has just a few counts. In DNA, the CDR3 is TGCGCCAGCAGCCCCGGGGTGCGCTCCGGGGAGACCCAGTACTTC. Its translation is CASSPGVRSGETQYF. J is TRBJ2-5 and V is TRBV4-3, with a weak D call TRBD2 (5 bases). V lost 4 bases and J 5 bases, leaving 17 bases between the germline ends. The CDR3 contains 15 residues. CDR1 is LGHNA and CDR2 is YSLEER in the germline V gene.

V is TRBV13 and J is TRBJ2-1; perhaps TRBD1 as D (7 bases). The CDR3 spans 12 residues. Germline CDR1 and CDR2: PRHDT and FYEKMQ (reference sequence). Trimming pared 8 bases from V and 9 bases from J, leaving 14 bases between. This CDR3 is CASRHRGGEQFF. CDR3 bases: TGTGCCAGCCGCCACAGGGGAGGTGAGCAGTTCTTC.

This clonotype has a count of ten or more. The CDR3 nucleotides are TGTGCCAGTCGACAGCATTCGAACACTGAAGCTTTCTTT. This encodes CASRQHSNTEAFF. This rearrangement joins TRBV18 to TRBJ1-1; TRBD1 might be the D (5 bases). Deletions cut 9 bases from V and 1 base from J, with 12 bases between. Germline CDR1 reads KGHSH; CDR2 reads LQKENI. The CDR3 spans 13 residues.

This clonotype showed up just a few times. This chain links TRBV5-1 with TRBJ2-2, with 7 bases aligning to TRBD2. V dropped 4 bases and J dropped 2; count of bases not matched to a gene: 17. The V gene's germline CDR1 is SGHRS and CDR2 YFSETQ. The CDR3 totals 19 residues. The CDR3 here is CASSRTNKAGTPNTGELFF. CDR3 nucleotides: TGCGCCAGCAGCAGGACGAATAAAGCGGGAACCCCCAACACCGGGGAGCTGTTTTTT. The full variable domain, completed using reference TRBV5-1 and TRBJ2-2, is KAGVTQTPRYLIKTRGQQVTLSCSPISGHRSVSWYQQTPGQGLQFLFEYFSETQRNKGNFPGRFSGRQFSNSRSEMNVSTLELGDSALYLCASSRTNKAGTPNTGELFFGEGSRLTVL.

V and J are TRBV7-7 and TRBJ2-2; weak D call: TRBD1 (6 bases). Trimming cost V 5 bases and J 5 bases, with 18 bases left between them. There are 16 residues in the CDR3. The germline gives CDR1 SSHAT, CDR2 FNYEAQ (reference sequence). The CDR3 DNA sequence: TGTGCCAGCAGCGATCCCGAGGGGGTTAGGACCGGGGAGCTGTTTTTT. Its protein product is CASSDPEGVRTGELFF.

This clonotype was seen more than once but under ten times. V is TRBV20-1 and J is TRBJ1-5; 7 positions match TRBD1. There are 15 residues in the CDR3. CDR1 DFQATT and CDR2 SNEGSKA come from the germline V gene (reference sequence). J lost 0 bases, V lost 8 bases, and 10 bases had no gene match. CDR3 bases: TGCAGTTCACAGGGGTATGGGTCTAGCAATCAGCCCCAGCATTTT. Protein: CSSQGYGSSNQPQHF.

This clonotype showed up just a few times. The chain carries TRBV7-2 and TRBJ2-7, with unresolved D. CDR3 length: 15 residues. Germline CDR1 reads SGHTA; CDR2 reads FQGNSA. V lost 1 base and J lost 5, with 15 bases in between. CDR3 region: CASSLEVTIRHEQYF. CDR3 nucleotide sequence: TGTGCCAGCAGCTTAGAGGTAACTATTCGTCACGAGCAGTACTTC.

This clonotype showed up many times. The chain combines TRBV12-3 or TRBV12-4 with TRBJ2-5; 8 bases line up with TRBD1. J was trimmed by 2 bases and V by 1 base; bases with no gene match: 3. The CDR3 contains 15 residues. CDR3 nucleotides: TGTGCCAGCAGTTTAGTGGGGACAGGACAAGAGACCCAGTACTTC. Its protein is CASSLVGTGQETQYF.

This clonotype was picked up a small number of times. The chain employs TRBV12-3 or TRBV12-4 and TRBJ2-1; D perhaps matches TRBD2 (5 bases). The CDR3 loop spans 12 amino acids. V lost 7 bases, J lost 6 bases, and 10 bases lay in between. The CDR3 sequence: CASTSGGNEQFF. The CDR3 DNA reads TGTGCCAGCACTTCCGGAGGCAATGAGCAGTTCTTC.

The CDR3 is CASSRLYLGALNTGELFF. DNA for the CDR3: TGTGCCAGCAGCCGCTTATATTTGGGGGCCTTAAACACCGGGGAGCTGTTTTTT. This rearrangement joins TRBV2 to TRBJ2-2, with a tentative D call TRBD1 (6 bases). Trimming cost V 6 bases and J 2 bases, with 22 bases left between them. CDR1 and CDR2 (germline): SNHLY, FYNNEI. CDR3 length: 18 residues. Full variable domain (outside the CDR3, taken from reference TRBV2 and TRBJ2-2): EPEVTQTPSHQVTQMGQEVILRCVPISNHLYFYWYRQILGQKVEFLVSFYNNEISEKSEIFDDQFSVERPDGSNFTLKIRSTKLEDSAMYFCASSRLYLGALNTGELFFGEGSRLTVL.